The 23 T cell receptor beta chains in this list originate from one sample, sequenced in a study of blood T cell repertoires in COVID-19. The repertoire was sequenced with immunoSEQ multiplex PCR; TCRdb's copy has only in-frame clones and lacks some. This table has some 130,000 clones, roughly 78% appearing once. Sequences were obtained from PBMCs or T cells enriched from blood (not recorded which). The receptors were sampled from a woman aged 45-65 years who had recovered from COVID-19.

This chain joins TRBV18 and TRBJ1-3, with TRBD1 as a possible D gene (5 bases). Germline V gene data show CDR1 as KGHSH and CDR2 as LQKENI. The CDR3 has 15 amino acids. The V end lost 6 bases, the J end lost 0 bases, and 12 bases lay between the germline ends. In nucleotides, the CDR3 is TGTGCCAGCTCGCTCCAGGGCTACTCTGGAAACACCATATATTTT. This sequence encodes CASSLQGYSGNTIYF.

The J gene is TRBJ1-5, the V gene TRBV28, with D perhaps matching TRBD1 (6 bases). The germline gives CDR1 MDHEN, CDR2 SYDVKM. This CDR3 is built from 16 residues. Trimming shortened V by 5 bases and J by 0 bases, and 14 bases separated the two germline ends. CDR3 sequence: CASSLFGTTSNQPQHF. The DNA of the CDR3 is TGTGCCAGCAGTCTATTCGGGACAACTAGCAATCAGCCCCAGCATTTT.

V is TRBV7-2 and J is TRBJ2-1; TRBD2 might be the D (6 bases). CDR1 and CDR2 (germline): SGHTA, FQGNSA. The V and J ends lost 6 bases and 6 bases respectively, with 18 bases between them. The CDR3 is 15 amino acids. The chain's CDR3 is CASRDPGGVRNEQFF. CDR3 nucleotide sequence: TGTGCCAGCAGGGACCCCGGGGGTGTCCGCAATGAGCAGTTCTTC.

This clone was observed a handful of times. The rearrangement links TRBV2 to TRBJ2-3; 8 nucleotides match TRBD2. The ends lost 6 bases at V and 0 bases at J; junction bases unmatched: 14. The CDR3 totals 18 residues. From germline, CDR1 is SNHLY and CDR2 FYNNEI. CDR3 sequence: CASSRPGGGSPSTDTQYF. DNA for the CDR3: TGTGCCAGCAGCCGTCCGGGGGGGGGATCCCCTAGCACAGATACGCAGTATTTT.

CDR3 residues: CATSPGDSYNEQFF. In nucleotides, the CDR3 is TGTGCCACATCCCCCGGGGATTCCTACAATGAGCAGTTCTTC. V gene TRBV30 combines with J gene TRBJ2-1; D is possibly TRBD2 (5 bases). Trimming cost V 8 bases and J 1 base, with 15 bases left between them. Germline loops: CDR1 GTSNPN, CDR2 SVGIG (reference sequence). This CDR3 has 14 residues. Combining the CDR3 with reference TRBV30 and TRBJ2-1 gives the whole variable domain SQTIHQWPATLVQPVGSPLSLECTVEGTSNPNLYWYRQAAGRGLQLLFYSVGIGQISSEVPQNLSASRPQDRQFILSSKKLLLSDSGFYLCATSPGDSYNEQFFGPGTRLTVL.

This chain links TRBV11-3 with TRBJ2-3; TRBD2 matches 13 bases. V gave up 2 bases and J gave up 4 bases; unmatched junction bases: 15. The V gene's germline CDR1 is SGHNT and CDR2 YENEEA. This CDR3 spans 20 amino acids. The CDR3 nucleotides read TGTGCCAGCAGCTTATCTAGACTAGCGGGGGGTCAGGTCCCCCCAGATACGCAGTATTTT. Translation: CASSLSRLAGGQVPPDTQYF.

This clone was seen a handful of times. The chain joins TRBV10-2 to TRBJ2-7; 11 bases agree with TRBD1. Germline values: CDR1 WSHSY, CDR2 SAAADI. Losses at the gene ends were 6 bases for V and 6 bases for J; bases not matched to a gene: 4. The CDR3 spans 13 residues. In nucleotides, the CDR3 is TGCGCCAGCAGCGGGACAGGGGGACGCGAGCAGTACTTC. Translated: CASSGTGGREQYF.

The chain couples TRBV18 to TRBJ2-2, with 8 nucleotides matching TRBD1. The length of the CDR3 is 15 residues. With V trimmed by 3 bases and J by 5 bases, 5 bases remained unmatched. The germline CDR1 and CDR2 sequences are KGHSH and LQKENI. The DNA of the CDR3 is TGTGCCAGCTCACCCCGGACAGGGCTGACCGGGGAGCTGTTTTTT. Its protein is CASSPRTGLTGELFF.

This clone appeared a few times. The rearrangement uses TRBV7-9 and TRBJ1-5; D may be TRBD1 (6 bases). Germline V gives CDR1 SEHNR, CDR2 FQNEAQ (reference sequence). The length of the CDR3 is 15 residues. V shed 5 bases and J shed 5 bases, with 16 bases lying between them. The CDR3: CASSPTGAGDQPQHF. CDR3 in DNA: TGTGCCAGCAGCCCCACCGGGGCAGGGGATCAGCCCCAGCATTTT.

The gene calls are TRBV5-6 and TRBJ2-7; a possible D gene is TRBD1 (5 bases). Germline V lookup: CDR1 SGHDT, CDR2 YYEEEE. The V and J ends lost 3 bases and 2 bases respectively, with 15 bases between them. The CDR3 runs 15 residues. This CDR3 reads CASSSSHRKTYEQYF. CDR3 nucleotides: TGTGCCAGCAGCTCCTCCCACAGGAAAACCTACGAGCAGTACTTC.

The chain combines TRBV12-5 with TRBJ2-5; weak D call: TRBD2 (5 bases). The CDR3 loop spans 14 amino acids. Between the trimmed V and J ends, which lost 5 bases and 5 bases, there was a span of 15 bases. Germline CDR1 LGHNT, CDR2 FRNRAP. The CDR3 is CASGLRTGGETQYF. The CDR3 DNA reads as TGTGCTAGTGGTCTCCGGACTGGCGGTGAGACCCAGTACTTC.

This chain links TRBV28 with TRBJ2-5; a possible D gene is TRBD1 (6 bases). The CDR3 sequence is 15 residues long. The V and J ends lost 5 bases and 0 bases respectively, with 13 bases between them. Germline V gene sequence: CDR1 MDHEN, CDR2 SYDVKM. As DNA, the CDR3 is TGTGCCAGCAGTGGGACATCTGAGTACCAAGAGACCCAGTACTTC. Its protein is CASSGTSEYQETQYF.

The genes are TRBV7-9 and TRBJ1-1; D is possibly TRBD1 (5 bases). CDR1 is SEHNR, CDR2 FQNEAQ, per germline (reference sequence). Trimming took 1 base from V and 4 from J, leaving 13 bases between them. The CDR3 runs 15 residues. CDR3 sequence reads: CASSLERTGGTEAFF. DNA of the CDR3: TGTGCCAGCAGCTTAGAACGCACCGGGGGCACTGAAGCTTTCTTT.

This clone was counted once. The CDR3 nucleotides are TGTGCCAGCAGCTCACCTCAGGGGTGGACTGAAGCTTTCTTT. Its protein is CASSSPQGWTEAFF. V usage is TRBV5-4 and J usage is TRBJ1-1, with D perhaps matching TRBD1 (6 bases). The germline V and J ends were trimmed by 3 bases and 5 bases, with 14 bases remaining between them. The CDR3 covers 14 residues. CDR1 is SGHNT, CDR2 YYREEE, per germline (reference sequence).

This chain joins TRBV28 and TRBJ2-3; the match to TRBD2 covers 10 bases. Germline CDR1 reads MDHEN; CDR2 reads SYDVKM. The CDR3 length is 18 residues. Trimming removed 2 bases from V and 2 bases from J; junction bases left unmatched: 10. The CDR3, as DNA: TGTGCCAGCAGTTTACGGGTAGATAGCGGGGGGACCACAGATACGCAGTATTTT. Protein: CASSLRVDSGGTTDTQYF.

The J gene is TRBJ1-1, the V gene TRBV5-1; 7 bases match TRBD1. The V segment lost 1 base and the J segment 4 bases; nucleotides outside the gene matches: 4. The CDR3 runs 14 residues. The V gene's germline CDR1 is SGHRS and CDR2 YFSETQ. CDR3 protein: CASSLKQGGTEAFF. The CDR3 nucleotides are TGCGCCAGCAGCTTGAAGCAGGGGGGCACTGAAGCTTTCTTT.

The chain has TRBV5-4 and TRBJ1-6, with TRBD1 identical over 7 bases. J was trimmed by 10 bases and V by 4 bases; bases with no gene match: 5. CDR1 and CDR2 (germline): SGHNT, YYREEE (reference sequence). The CDR3 has 13 amino acids. In DNA form, the CDR3 reads TGTGCCAGCAGCCCCGGCAGGGGGTCACCCCTCCACTTT. Its protein is CASSPGRGSPLHF.

The V and J genes are TRBV28 and TRBJ2-3; D call uncertain. The CDR3 extends over 11 amino acids. Germline V gene data show CDR1 as MDHEN and CDR2 as SYDVKM. The V end was cut by 3 bases, the J end by 5 bases, with 3 bases between. This chain's CDR3 is CASSFGDTQYF. CDR3 bases: TGTGCCAGCAGTTTCGGAGATACGCAGTATTTT.

The V gene is TRBV2, the J gene TRBJ1-1; 8 nucleotides agree with TRBD1. From germline, CDR1 is SNHLY and CDR2 FYNNEI. The CDR3 contains 14 residues. After removal of 7 bases from V and 4 bases from J, the junction contained 8 bases not matched to a gene. Written as DNA, the CDR3 is TGTGCCAGCAAGGGCACAGGGGGAGGCACTGAAGCTTTCTTT. Translating it yields CASKGTGGGTEAFF.

The chain carries TRBV19 and TRBJ2-1; 11 bases line up with TRBD2. Losses at the gene ends were 9 bases for V and 6 bases for J; bases not matched to a gene: 7. Germline V gene sequence: CDR1 LNHDA, CDR2 SQIVND (reference sequence). The CDR3 runs to 14 residues. The CDR3 DNA reads as TGTGCCAGCGAAACTAGCGGGGGCCGCAATGAGCAGTTCTTC. Protein: CASETSGGRNEQFF.

The chain uses TRBV9 and TRBJ1-6; D unresolved. V lost 0 bases, J lost 10 bases, and 14 bases lay in between. This CDR3 is 15 amino acids long. CDR1 is SGDLS and CDR2 is YYNGEE in the germline V gene. The DNA for the CDR3 is TGTGCCAGCAGCGTAGCGGGAGGGAGAGGCTCACCCCTCCACTTT. Amino acid sequence: CASSVAGGRGSPLHF.

This clone came up a few times. The chain couples TRBV19 to TRBJ1-5, with TRBD1 matching 7 bases. After removal of 1 base from V and 5 bases from J, the junction contained 5 bases not matched to a gene. Germline-derived CDR1 and CDR2 are LNHDA and SQIVND (reference sequence). The CDR3 is 15 amino acids. CDR3 residues: CASSIVGDRDQPQHF. The DNA for the CDR3 is TGTGCCAGTAGTATAGTGGGTGACAGGGATCAGCCCCAGCATTTT. The whole variable domain, filled in from reference TRBV19 and TRBJ1-5, reads DGGITQSPKYLFRKEGQNVTLSCEQNLNHDAMYWYRQDPGQGLRLIYYSQIVNDFQKGDIAEGYSVSREKKESFPLTVTSAQKNPTAFYLCASSIVGDRDQPQHFGDGTRLSIL.

This sequence joins TRBV6-5 and TRBJ1-2; 10 nucleotides line up with TRBD1. The length of the CDR3 is 12 residues. Germline loops: CDR1 MNHEY, CDR2 SVGAGI. The ends lost 10 bases at V and 6 bases at J; junction bases unmatched: 5. CDR3 DNA: TGTGCCACGGGACAGGGGTTAAATGGCTACACCTTC. Translation: CATGQGLNGYTF.